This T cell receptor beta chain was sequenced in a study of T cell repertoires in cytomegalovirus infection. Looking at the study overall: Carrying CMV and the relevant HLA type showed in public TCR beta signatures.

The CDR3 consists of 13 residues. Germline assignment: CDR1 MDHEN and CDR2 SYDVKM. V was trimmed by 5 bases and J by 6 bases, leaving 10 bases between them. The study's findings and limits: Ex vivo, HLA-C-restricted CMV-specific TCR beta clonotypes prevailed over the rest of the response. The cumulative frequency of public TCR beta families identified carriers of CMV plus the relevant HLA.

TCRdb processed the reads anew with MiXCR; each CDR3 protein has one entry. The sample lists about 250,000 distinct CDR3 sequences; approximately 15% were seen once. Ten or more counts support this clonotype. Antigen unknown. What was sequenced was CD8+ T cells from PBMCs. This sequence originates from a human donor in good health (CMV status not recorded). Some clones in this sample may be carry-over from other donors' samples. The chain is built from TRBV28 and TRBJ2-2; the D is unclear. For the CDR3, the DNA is TGTGCCAGCAGTGGAAAGACGGCCGGGGAGCTGTTTTTT. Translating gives CASSGKTAGELFF.